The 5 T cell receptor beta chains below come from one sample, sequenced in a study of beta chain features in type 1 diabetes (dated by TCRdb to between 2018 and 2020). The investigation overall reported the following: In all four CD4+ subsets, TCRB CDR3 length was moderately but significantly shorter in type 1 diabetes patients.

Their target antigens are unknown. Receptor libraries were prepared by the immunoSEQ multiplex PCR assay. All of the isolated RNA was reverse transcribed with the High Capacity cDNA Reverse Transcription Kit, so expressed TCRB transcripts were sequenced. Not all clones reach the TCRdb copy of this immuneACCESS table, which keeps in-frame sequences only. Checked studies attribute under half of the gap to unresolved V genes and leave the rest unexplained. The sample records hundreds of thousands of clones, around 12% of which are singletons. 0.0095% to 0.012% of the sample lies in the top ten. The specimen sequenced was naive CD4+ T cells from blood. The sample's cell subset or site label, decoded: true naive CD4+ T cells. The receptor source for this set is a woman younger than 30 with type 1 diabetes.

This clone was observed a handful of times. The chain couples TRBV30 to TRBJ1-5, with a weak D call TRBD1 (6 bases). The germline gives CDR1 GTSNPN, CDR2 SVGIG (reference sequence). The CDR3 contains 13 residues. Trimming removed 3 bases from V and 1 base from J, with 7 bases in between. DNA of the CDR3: TGTGCCTGGAGGGGACACAGCAATCAGCCCCAGCATTTT. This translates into CAWRGHSNQPQHF. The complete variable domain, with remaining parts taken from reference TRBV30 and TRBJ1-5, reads SQTIHQWPATLVQPVGSPLSLECTVEGTSNPNLYWYRQAAGRGLQLLFYSVGIGQISSEVPQNLSASRPQDRQFILSSKKLLLSDSGFYLCAWRGHSNQPQHFGDGTRLSIL.

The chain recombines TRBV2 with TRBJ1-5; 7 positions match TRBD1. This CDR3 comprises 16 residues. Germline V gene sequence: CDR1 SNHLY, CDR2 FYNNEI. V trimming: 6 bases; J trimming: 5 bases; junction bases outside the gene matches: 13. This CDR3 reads CASRLDRAVVDQPQHF. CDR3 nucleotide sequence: TGTGCCAGCAGACTCGACAGGGCGGTGGTGGATCAGCCCCAGCATTTT.

CDR3 coding DNA: TGTGCCACCGGGACAGGGCCCGAGCAGTACTTC. As protein: CATGTGPEQYF. The chain joins TRBV5-6 to TRBJ2-7; 9 bases fit TRBD1. The CDR3 extends over 11 amino acids. Germline CDR1 is SGHDT and CDR2 is YYEEEE. With V trimmed by 9 bases and J by 6 bases, 4 bases remained unmatched.

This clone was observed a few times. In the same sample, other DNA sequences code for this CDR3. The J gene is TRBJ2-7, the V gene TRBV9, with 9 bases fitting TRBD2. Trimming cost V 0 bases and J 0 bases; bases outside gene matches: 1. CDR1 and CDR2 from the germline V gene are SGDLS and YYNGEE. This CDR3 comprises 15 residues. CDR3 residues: CASSVGSGSSYEQYF. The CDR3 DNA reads TGTGCCAGCAGCGTAGGTAGCGGGAGCTCCTACGAGCAGTACTTC.

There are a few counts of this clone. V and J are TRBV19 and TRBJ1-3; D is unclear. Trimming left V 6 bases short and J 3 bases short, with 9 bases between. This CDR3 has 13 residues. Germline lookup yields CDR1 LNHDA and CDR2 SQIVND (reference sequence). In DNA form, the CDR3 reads TGTGCCAGTAGCCAGACAAATGGAAACACCATATATTTT. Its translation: CASSQTNGNTIYF.